This TCR beta chain was sequenced during a study of T cell repertoires in cytomegalovirus infection. Across the whole study: Public signatures in TCR beta pointed to CMV infection and matching HLA type.

TCRdb passed the reads through MiXCR, listing each CDR3 protein once. The sample includes some 220,000 distinct CDR3 sequences, around an eighth of them seen just once. This clonotype appeared many times. Its antigen is not identified. The CDR3 runs to 15 residues. Trimming removed 3 bases at V and 0 bases at J, with 11 bases between. Germline V lookup: CDR1 MNHNS, CDR2 SASEGT. General study results and limits: It was HLA-C-restricted CMV-specific TCR beta clonotypes that dominated the response ex vivo.

The receptor was derived from a human donor in good health (CMV status not recorded). Some clones in this sample may be carry-over from other donors' samples. The V call is TRBV6-1, the J call TRBJ1-1; D is ambiguous. The sequenced material came from PBMCs. The CDR3 spells CASSDALNVNTEAFF. CDR3 sequence (DNA): TGTGCCAGCAGTGATGCCCTTAATGTGAACACTGAAGCTTTCTTT.